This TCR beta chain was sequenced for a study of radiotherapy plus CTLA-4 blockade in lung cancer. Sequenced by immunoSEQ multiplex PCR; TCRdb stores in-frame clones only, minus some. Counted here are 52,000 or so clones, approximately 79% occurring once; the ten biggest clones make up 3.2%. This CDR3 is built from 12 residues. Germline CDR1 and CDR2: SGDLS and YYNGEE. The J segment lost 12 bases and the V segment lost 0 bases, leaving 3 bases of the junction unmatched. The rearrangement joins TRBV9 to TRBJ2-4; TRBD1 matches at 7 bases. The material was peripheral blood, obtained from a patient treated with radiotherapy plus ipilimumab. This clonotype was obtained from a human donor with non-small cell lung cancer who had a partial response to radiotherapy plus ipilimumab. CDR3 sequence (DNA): TGTGCCAGCAGCGTAGAGGGGGCGACTCAGTACTTC. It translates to CASSVEGATQYF.